Below, 21 T cell receptor beta chains from the same sample are listed, as sequenced in a study of blood T cell repertoires in COVID-19. Clones were sequenced by immunoSEQ multiplex PCR, and TCRdb holds only the in-frame ones, with some missing. The sample shows about 150,000 clones, over 70% of them seen only once. The sequencing input was peripheral blood. The receptors derive from a man in his forties or fifties with active COVID-19.

The genes are TRBV24-1 and TRBJ1-4, with D possibly matching TRBD1 (6 bases). V lost 4 bases and J lost 8, with 16 bases in between. This CDR3 is built from 15 residues. The germline CDR1 and CDR2 sequences are KGHDR and SFDVKD. The CDR3 loop is CATSEGGAQTEKLFF. CDR3 DNA sequence: TGTGCCACCAGTGAAGGGGGGGCACAAACCGAAAAACTGTTTTTT.

The sample holds a few counts of this clone. The chain links TRBV7-7 to TRBJ2-5; D is undetermined. Germline loops: CDR1 SSHAT, CDR2 FNYEAQ (reference sequence). V lost 5 bases and J 5 bases, leaving 12 bases between the germline ends. This CDR3 is built from 13 residues. CDR3 loop: CASSASPRETQYF. The CDR3 nucleotides are TGTGCCAGCAGCGCCTCCCCTCGGGAGACCCAGTACTTC. Combining the CDR3 with reference TRBV7-7 and TRBJ2-5 gives the whole variable domain GAGVSQSPRYKVTKRGQDVTLRCDPISSHATLYWYQQALGQGPEFLTYFNYEAQPDKSGLPSDRFSAERPEGSISTLTIQRTEQRDSAMYRCASSASPRETQYFGPGTRLLVL.

The chain employs TRBV7-9 and TRBJ1-2, with D unclear. CDR1 SEHNR and CDR2 FQNEAQ come from the germline V gene (reference sequence). There are 12 residues in the CDR3. V gave up 1 base and J gave up 8 bases, with 8 bases separating them. The CDR3 spells CASSLVQQGYTF. CDR3 nucleotide sequence: TGTGCCAGCAGCTTAGTACAGCAGGGCTACACCTTC.

The V call is TRBV11-2, the J call TRBJ1-2; possible D gene TRBD1, 5 bases. The CDR3 loop spans 14 amino acids. Germline lookup yields CDR1 SGHAT and CDR2 FQNNGV. V was pared by 4 bases and J by 9 bases, with 18 bases between. The CDR3: CASSSPRQLWSYTF. For the CDR3, the DNA is TGTGCCAGCAGCTCCCCCCGACAGCTATGGAGCTACACCTTC.

J is TRBJ2-1 and V is TRBV9; D gene unclear. Per germline, CDR1 SGDLS and CDR2 YYNGEE. The germline V and J ends were trimmed by 4 bases and 2 bases, with 13 bases remaining between them. The CDR3 spans 15 residues. In nucleotides, the CDR3 is TGTGCCAGCAGCCCAGCCCAGCGCCCCTACAATGAGCAGTTCTTC. It encodes CASSPAQRPYNEQFF.

J is TRBJ1-2 and V is TRBV3-1 (or the pseudogene TRBV3-2); no firm D call. V dropped 1 base and J dropped 5 bases, with 5 bases sitting between them. Per the germline V gene, CDR1 is LGHDT and CDR2 is YNNKEL (reference sequence). This CDR3 spans 12 amino acids. In DNA, the CDR3 is TGTGCCAGCAGCCAAGGGGAGTATGGCTACACCTTC. Its protein product is CASSQGEYGYTF.

The V call is TRBV11-2, the J call TRBJ2-3, with 11 positions matching TRBD2. The CDR3 is made up of 16 amino acids. Per germline, CDR1 SGHAT and CDR2 FQNNGV. Trimming at V came to 5 bases and at J to 6 bases, leaving 10 bases not matched to a gene. The CDR3 protein is CASSRRLAGPRDTQYF. CDR3 bases: TGTGCCAGCAGCCGCCGACTAGCGGGGCCGAGGGATACGCAGTATTTT.

This rearrangement joins TRBV24-1 to TRBJ1-5; D is possibly TRBD1 (5 bases). Germline values: CDR1 KGHDR, CDR2 SFDVKD. Trimming stripped 7 bases from V and 7 bases from J, with 19 bases between. The CDR3 contains 15 residues. CDR3 in DNA: TGTGCCACCAGCCCGCAACCCCAGGGAATACAGCCCCAGCATTTT. This gives the protein CATSPQPQGIQPQHF.

V gene TRBV9 combines with J gene TRBJ2-1; weak D call: TRBD1 (6 bases). The ends were cut back, 2 bases at V and 2 bases at J, with 11 bases in the middle. The CDR3 is 15 residues long. Looked up from germline, CDR1 is SGDLS and CDR2 is YYNGEE. In nucleotides, the CDR3 is TGTGCCAGCAGCGTCGAAGGGGGTACCTACAATGAGCAGTTCTTC. Protein sequence: CASSVEGGTYNEQFF.

The rearrangement joins TRBV3-1 (or the pseudogene TRBV3-2) to TRBJ1-2; TRBD1 is a possible D gene (5 bases). The V gene lost 2 bases and the J gene lost 7 bases, with 23 bases spanning the gap. The germline gives CDR1 LGHDT, CDR2 YNNKEL (reference sequence). The CDR3 is 17 amino acids. The CDR3: CASSQRQGLLAAPGYTF. Here the CDR3 DNA reads TGTGCCAGCAGCCAAAGGCAGGGCCTTTTAGCAGCTCCTGGCTACACCTTC.

The J gene is TRBJ2-5, the V gene TRBV11-2, with TRBD2 as a possible D gene (6 bases). Trimming took off 1 base at V and 2 bases at J, with 14 bases between the two ends. Germline CDR1 is SGHAT and CDR2 is FQNNGV. This CDR3 is built from 16 residues. The CDR3 reads CASSLGFRESQETQYF. The CDR3 DNA sequence: TGTGCCAGCAGCTTAGGCTTCCGGGAGTCACAAGAGACCCAGTACTTC.

This clone appeared a single time. The J gene is TRBJ1-1, the V gene TRBV4-1; no clear D. The germline V gene has CDR1 MGHRA and CDR2 YSYEKL. The CDR3 loop spans 13 amino acids. The V and J ends lost 3 bases and 3 bases respectively, with 8 bases between them. DNA for the CDR3: TGCGCCAGCAGCCACCCGGAGCACACTGAAGCTTTCTTT. Translating gives CASSHPEHTEAFF.

V and J are TRBV19 and TRBJ1-1; D not resolved. The CDR3 is 13 amino acids. Trimming removed 2 bases at V and 4 bases at J, with 8 bases between. Looked up from germline, CDR1 is LNHDA and CDR2 is SQIVND (reference sequence). The CDR3 nucleotides are TGTGCCAGTAGTATATCCTCGGGCACTGAAGCTTTCTTT. It specifies CASSISSGTEAFF. Combining the CDR3 with reference TRBV19 and TRBJ1-1 gives the whole variable domain DGGITQSPKYLFRKEGQNVTLSCEQNLNHDAMYWYRQDPGQGLRLIYYSQIVNDFQKGDIAEGYSVSREKKESFPLTVTSAQKNPTAFYLCASSISSGTEAFFGQGTRLTVV.

The chain uses TRBV11-1 and TRBJ2-1, with no clear D. Trimming removed 5 bases at V and 8 bases at J, with 13 bases between. The germline V gene encodes CDR1 SGHAT and CDR2 FQDESV (reference sequence). This CDR3 spans 13 amino acids. The CDR3 reads CASSLRVAYEQFF. The CDR3 nucleotides read TGTGCCAGCAGCCTCCGGGTCGCCTATGAGCAGTTCTTC.

This clone was seen a single time. The gene calls are TRBV18 and TRBJ2-3; 11 nucleotides match TRBD2. V lost 2 bases to trimming and J lost 6 bases; unmatched junction nucleotides: 4. CDR3 length equals 15 residues. From germline, CDR1 is KGHSH and CDR2 LQKENI. As DNA, the CDR3 is TGTGCCAGCTCACCAAGGACTAGCGGGCAGGATACGCAGTATTTT. Translated, it gives CASSPRTSGQDTQYF.

The chain is built from TRBV29-1 and TRBJ2-5; 8 bases are shared with TRBD1. V was clipped by 7 bases and J by 7 bases; unmatched bases: 8. This CDR3 contains 12 residues. Germline V gives CDR1 SQVTM, CDR2 ANQGSEA. In DNA form, the CDR3 reads TGCAGCGCTAAGGACAGGGCGGGGACCCAGTACTTC. This codes for CSAKDRAGTQYF.

This clone has only one observation. The J gene is TRBJ2-3, the V gene TRBV11-2, with 10 bases matching TRBD1. Germline values: CDR1 SGHAT, CDR2 FQNNGV. J gave up 5 bases and V 1 base, and 3 bases lay outside the gene matches. The CDR3 loop spans 15 amino acids. CDR3 nucleotides: TGTGCCAGCAGCTTAGGGGGACAGGGGAGAGATACGCAGTATTTT. The encoded protein is CASSLGGQGRDTQYF.

This sequence joins TRBV27 and TRBJ1-5; unclear D gene. V dropped 5 bases and J dropped 0 bases, with 8 bases sitting between them. The CDR3 has 14 residues. Per the germline V gene, CDR1 is MNHEY and CDR2 is SMNVEV (reference sequence). The CDR3 DNA follows: TGTGCCAGCAGTAGACAACCTAGCAATCAGCCCCAGCATTTT. This gives the protein CASSRQPSNQPQHF.

V is TRBV7-3 and J is TRBJ2-7; 7 positions match TRBD1. CDR1 and CDR2 from the germline V gene are SGHTA and FQGTGA. This CDR3 comprises 17 residues. Germline trimming cut 6 bases from V and 0 bases from J; bases unmatched to any gene: 14. The CDR3 region has the DNA TGTGCCAGCAGGTGGGGGTCCGGGACAGCTAGCTCCTACGAGCAGTACTTC. It specifies CASRWGSGTASSYEQYF. Drawing the rest from reference TRBV7-3 and TRBJ2-7, the complete variable domain is GAGVSQTPSNKVTEKGKYVELRCDPISGHTALYWYRQSLGQGPEFLIYFQGTGAADDSGLPNDRFFAVRPEGSVSTLKIQRTERGDSAVYLCASRWGSGTASSYEQYFGPGTRLTVT.

The rearrangement uses TRBV6-5 and TRBJ2-3, with D possibly matching TRBD2 (6 bases). The germline CDR1 and CDR2 sequences are MNHEY and SVGAGI. V gave up 6 bases and J gave up 7 bases, with 20 bases separating them. This CDR3 has 15 residues. This CDR3 is CASRGLRGTANTQYF. CDR3 sequence (DNA): TGTGCCAGCAGGGGACTTAGGGGTACGGCAAATACGCAGTATTTT.

The chain joins TRBV5-4 to TRBJ2-5, with 7 bases fitting TRBD2. The CDR3 consists of 13 residues. V trimming: 4 bases; J trimming: 5 bases; junction bases outside the gene matches: 5. Germline assignment: CDR1 SGHNT and CDR2 YYREEE (reference sequence). CDR3: CASSRTSMETQYF. As DNA, the CDR3 is TGTGCCAGCAGCAGGACTAGTATGGAGACCCAGTACTTC.